The clone carrying this T cell receptor beta chain was seen once. The sample is drawn from a study of Ad26.COV2.S vaccination and SARS-CoV-2 variants. The sample's treatment: around 19 received Ad26.COV2.S at low or high dose, single or two shots; about 5 received placebo; per-sample allocation not given. Day 63 following the first vaccine or placebo injection was when the samples were taken. The CDR3 length is 16 residues. V was pared by 0 bases and J by 5 bases, with 16 bases between. Germline CDR1 reads LNHNV; CDR2 reads YYDKDF (reference sequence). TCRdb's table, derived via immunoSEQ multiplex PCR, lists solely in-frame clones and lacks some. The table includes approximately 410,000 clones, approximately 87% detected once.

The rearrangement joins TRBV15 to TRBJ2-5; D gene ambiguous. The receptor was isolated from a person between 18 and 65 years old who received the Ad26.COV2.S COVID-19 vaccine or a placebo. Sample: peripheral blood, taken in a trial of Ad26.COV2.S vaccine versus placebo. The CDR3 region has the DNA TGTGCCACCAGCAGAGATATAGGCAGGCCGCGGGAGACCCAGTACTTC. Protein sequence: CATSRDIGRPRETQYF. The full variable domain, rest sourced from reference TRBV15 and TRBJ2-5, is DAMVIQNPRYQVTQFGKPVTLSCSQTLNHNVMYWYQQKSSQAPKLLFHYYDKDFNNEADTPDNFQSRRPNTSFCFLDIRSPGLGDTAMYLCATSRDIGRPRETQYFGPGTRLLVL.